This TCR beta chain was captured by sequencing in a study of T cells in Graves' hyperthyroidism and ophthalmopathy. This clonotype has ten or more counts. This CDR3 is built from 14 residues. Trimming removed 7 bases at V and 9 bases at J, with 20 bases between. Germline lookup yields CDR1 KGHDR and CDR2 SFDVKD. Thyroid ultrasound, orbital computed tomography, clinical symptoms, and serum thyroxine and TRAb underpinned diagnoses. RNA transcripts gave rise to amplified TCR beta CDR3 regions. Carried out on the TCR CDR3, a first-round RT-PCR used the HTBI primer set. One entry per CDR3 protein results from TCRdb running MiXCR on the multiplex PCR reads. The data show almost 250,000 distinct CDR3 sequences, roughly 22% seen once.

The TCR sequence derives from a woman aged 40 to 50 with Graves' ophthalmopathy. J is TRBJ2-5 and V is TRBV24-1; D is perhaps TRBD2 (6 bases). Sequencing input: blood. The CDR3 sequence: CATSRELSGSPQYF. In DNA, the CDR3 is TGTGCCACCAGCCGGGAGTTATCGGGTTCGCCCCAGTACTTC.